These 30 T cell receptor beta chains were all obtained from the same sample, sequenced in a study of T cells in Graves' hyperthyroidism and ophthalmopathy. Amplified TCR beta CDR3 regions derived from RNA transcripts. HTBI primers were used for first-round RT-PCR of the TCR CDR3. A single record per CDR3 protein comes from TCRdb applying MiXCR to the multiplex PCR reads. This sample has some 770,000 distinct CDR3 sequences; about 15% occur once, and the top ten carry over 7.5%. The sequenced sample consisted of blood. These receptors were taken from a man aged 18-30 years with Graves' hyperthyroidism.

This clonotype was detected ten times or more. The chain recombines TRBV28 with TRBJ1-5; TRBD1 aligns across 10 bases. V shed 5 bases and J 6 bases; nucleotides not matched to a gene: 4. Germline loops: CDR1 MDHEN, CDR2 SYDVKM. The CDR3 sequence is 14 residues long. The CDR3 is CASSVDRGIQPQHF. In nucleotides, the CDR3 is TGTGCCAGCAGTGTGGACAGGGGGATTCAGCCCCAGCATTTT.

The V gene is TRBV3-1, the J gene TRBJ2-5, with TRBD1 matching over 9 bases. Germline V gives CDR1 LGHDT, CDR2 YNNKEL (reference sequence). The V gene end was trimmed by 2 bases and the J gene end by 2 bases; junction bases not matched to a gene: 6. The CDR3 runs 16 residues. The chain's CDR3 is CASSQLTQGAQETQYF. The CDR3 nucleotides read TGTGCCAGCAGCCAACTCACACAGGGGGCTCAAGAGACCCAGTACTTC.

This clonotype was counted ten times or more. V usage is TRBV29-1 and J usage is TRBJ1-5; TRBD1 agrees at 9 bases. The CDR3 spans 14 residues. Germline assignment: CDR1 SQVTM and CDR2 ANQGSEA. Trimming removed 6 bases from V and 2 bases from J; junction bases left unmatched: 5. This CDR3 is CSVRTGEGNQPQHF. For the CDR3, the DNA is TGCAGCGTCAGGACAGGGGAGGGCAATCAGCCCCAGCATTTT.

There are many counts of this clonotype. The V call is TRBV29-1, the J call TRBJ2-1, with 9 bases aligning to TRBD1. Germline loops: CDR1 SQVTM, CDR2 ANQGSEA. This CDR3 spans 14 amino acids. With V trimmed by 3 bases and J by 7 bases, 7 bases remained unmatched. The CDR3 nucleotides read TGCAGCGTTGAGGACAGGGGCCGCGGGAATGAGCAGTTCTTC. This encodes CSVEDRGRGNEQFF.

This clonotype was found many times. The chain links TRBV6-2 or TRBV6-3 to TRBJ2-6, with D possibly being TRBD1 (5 bases). V lost 0 bases and J 1 base, leaving 13 bases between the germline ends. This CDR3 is built from 18 residues. Germline CDR1 reads MNHEY; CDR2 reads SVGEGT. The CDR3 region is CASSYSMEGVSGANVLTF. The CDR3 region has the DNA TGTGCCAGCAGTTACTCTATGGAAGGGGTTTCTGGGGCCAACGTCCTGACTTTC.

This chain uses TRBV28 with TRBJ2-7; D remains unclear. Trimming stripped 2 bases from V and 0 bases from J, with 8 bases between. Germline CDR1 and CDR2: MDHEN and SYDVKM. The CDR3 is 14 amino acids. The CDR3 is CASSLPHRSYEQYF. CDR3 DNA: TGTGCCAGCAGTTTACCTCACCGCTCCTACGAGCAGTACTTC.

This chain connects TRBV29-1 to TRBJ2-3, with D uncertain. The germline V gene has CDR1 SQVTM and CDR2 ANQGSEA. V dropped 4 bases and J dropped 0 bases, with 11 bases sitting between them. The CDR3 spans 14 residues. This chain's CDR3 is CSVGGLGSTDTQYF. In DNA form, the CDR3 reads TGCAGCGTTGGTGGTCTGGGGAGCACAGATACGCAGTATTTT.

Ten or more counts support this clonotype. CDR3 bases: TGCGCCAGCAGCTTGTTTCTTGTAGTCTGGACCTCAGCTGGCGAGCAGTACTTC. Its translation: CASSLFLVVWTSAGEQYF. The rearrangement joins TRBV5-1 to TRBJ2-7; D remains ambiguous. V lost 1 base to trimming and J lost 6 bases, with 26 bases between them. CDR1 is SGHRS, CDR2 YFSETQ, per germline. The CDR3 covers 18 residues.

This clonotype was seen at least ten times. The rearrangement uses TRBV3-1 and TRBJ2-3; D is unclear. CDR1 LGHDT and CDR2 YNNKEL come from the germline V gene (reference sequence). V was clipped by 4 bases and J by 0 bases, with 11 bases between them. This CDR3 is 15 amino acids long. The DNA for the CDR3 is TGTGCCAGCAGCCTCATAGTGGGGAGCACAGATACGCAGTATTTT. Encoded protein: CASSLIVGSTDTQYF.

In this sample, this clonotype turned up many times. This chain links TRBV6-2 or TRBV6-3 with TRBJ1-1; a possible D gene is TRBD1 (6 bases). This CDR3 spans 14 amino acids. Germline V gene sequence: CDR1 MNHEY, CDR2 SVGEGT. Trimming took off 7 bases at V and 3 bases at J, with 15 bases between the two ends. CDR3 sequence (DNA): TGTGCCAGCACCGAGGCAGGGGCGGACACTGAAGCTTTCTTT. Translation: CASTEAGADTEAFF.

This clonotype showed up many times. This chain links TRBV3-1 with TRBJ2-7, with a tentative D call TRBD2 (5 bases). The ends were cut back, 1 base at V and 3 bases at J, with 13 bases in the middle. In germline, CDR1 is LGHDT, CDR2 YNNKEL (reference sequence). The CDR3 has 15 residues. CDR3 residues: CASSQVHGKGYEQYF. The CDR3 bases are TGTGCCAGCAGCCAAGTCCACGGGAAGGGCTACGAGCAGTACTTC.

In this sample, this clonotype turned up many times. The gene calls are TRBV6-1 and TRBJ2-7; the D gene is possibly TRBD1 (5 bases). The CDR3 length is 15 residues. The V gene's germline CDR1 is MNHNS and CDR2 SASEGT. The ends were cut back, 2 bases at V and 0 bases at J, with 11 bases in the middle. As DNA, the CDR3 is TGTGCCAGCAGTGAATATGGGGCCAGCTCCTACGAGCAGTACTTC. Protein product: CASSEYGASSYEQYF.

This clonotype was seen many times. CDR3 in DNA: TGTGCCAGCGAATTGGGCCTAGCGGATAGCACAGATACGCAGTATTTT. The encoded protein is CASELGLADSTDTQYF. The gene calls are TRBV12-3 or TRBV12-4 and TRBJ2-3; 7 nucleotides match TRBD2. Trimming took 8 bases from V and 0 from J; bases not matched to a gene: 11. This CDR3 has 16 residues.

This chain connects TRBV6-5 to TRBJ2-7, with D possibly matching TRBD1 (5 bases). The CDR3 is 15 residues long. Germline CDR1 is MNHEY and CDR2 is SVGAGI. Trimming cost V 2 bases and J 6 bases, with 17 bases left between them. The CDR3 spells CASSYRGRASTEQYF. Here the CDR3 DNA reads TGTGCCAGCAGTTACAGGGGCAGGGCAAGTACCGAGCAGTACTTC.

This clonotype was detected only a few times. The chain couples TRBV20-1 to TRBJ2-5, with 9 bases that match TRBD2. Germline CDR1 is DFQATT and CDR2 is SNEGSKA (reference sequence). The J segment lost 7 bases and the V segment lost 3 bases, leaving 12 bases of the junction unmatched. The CDR3 loop spans 15 amino acids. DNA of the CDR3: TGCAGTGCTAGGCTAGCGGGGATACCAAGAGGGACCCAGTACTTC. Protein: CSARLAGIPRGTQYF.

The chain combines TRBV29-1 with TRBJ2-1; 11 nucleotides match TRBD2. The CDR3 is 14 residues long. Germline trimming cut 6 bases from V and 7 bases from J; bases unmatched to any gene: 8. Germline loops: CDR1 SQVTM, CDR2 ANQGSEA. The CDR3 sequence: CSVVLAGARNEQFF. The CDR3 DNA sequence: TGCAGCGTCGTACTAGCGGGGGCTCGGAATGAGCAGTTCTTC.

This clonotype was seen ten or more times. The chain has TRBV7-6 and TRBJ2-5, with TRBD1 as a possible D gene (6 bases). Trimming left V 3 bases short and J 1 base short, with 12 bases between. Germline V gene lookup returns CDR1 SGHVS and CDR2 FNYEAQ. CDR3 length: 15 amino acids. CDR3 in amino acids: CASSFSTGIQETQYF. In DNA form, the CDR3 reads TGTGCCAGCAGCTTCTCCACAGGGATCCAAGAGACCCAGTACTTC.

This clonotype was picked up a small number of times. The rearrangement links TRBV4-1 to TRBJ1-1, with no clear D. CDR1 and CDR2 (germline): MGHRA, YSYEKL. Trimming removed 3 bases at V and 7 bases at J, with 12 bases between. CDR3 length: 13 residues. CDR3 coding DNA: TGCGCCAGCAGCCACCCGACCCGGCTTGAAGCTTTCTTT. It is translated as CASSHPTRLEAFF.

This rearrangement joins TRBV15 to TRBJ1-2, with a possible D match to TRBD1 (6 bases). The CDR3 has 20 residues. Trimming left V 0 bases short and J 2 bases short, with 25 bases between. Germline values: CDR1 LNHNV, CDR2 YYDKDF (reference sequence). CDR3 coding DNA: TGTGCCACCAGCAGAGATCCAAACGGGACATTGCCCCTTTGGAACTATGGCTACACCTTC. Translated: CATSRDPNGTLPLWNYGYTF.

This clonotype was recorded only once. This sequence joins TRBV28 and TRBJ2-2; 7 bases are a match to TRBD2. The junction had 4 bases not matched to a gene; V was cut back by 7 bases and J by 2 bases. The CDR3 runs 14 residues. Germline V gives CDR1 MDHEN, CDR2 SYDVKM. CDR3 sequence (DNA): TGTGCCAGCACCATAGCGGGCAACACCGGGGAGCTGTTTTTT. Translated: CASTIAGNTGELFF.

The rearrangement links TRBV18 to TRBJ2-7, with D perhaps being TRBD1 or TRBD2 (5 bases each). The CDR3 is 16 amino acids. Germline V gene data show CDR1 as KGHSH and CDR2 as LQKENI. V was pared by 3 bases and J by 2 bases, with 17 bases between. In DNA, the CDR3 is TGTGCCAGCTCACCGGTATACGGGGCAGGGACCTACGAGCAGTACTTC. The encoded protein is CASSPVYGAGTYEQYF.

This clonotype was recorded at least ten times. The chain links TRBV20-1 to TRBJ2-3; tentatively, D is TRBD1 or TRBD2 (5 bases each). The V end lost 3 bases, the J end lost 3 bases, and 10 bases lay between the germline ends. Germline CDR1 is DFQATT and CDR2 is SNEGSKA (reference sequence). This CDR3 has 13 amino acids. The CDR3, as DNA: TGCAGTGCTAGCGGGACGGGGACAGATACGCAGTATTTT. Amino acids: CSASGTGTDTQYF.

Notes on this clonotype: A much more abundant neighbour one base away suggests this may be a read error. The rearrangement uses TRBV27 and TRBJ2-7, with D possibly being TRBD2 (6 bases). The CDR3 consists of 14 residues. The V end lost 4 bases, the J end lost 5 bases, and 15 bases lay between the germline ends. The germline V gene has CDR1 MNHEY and CDR2 SMNVEV (reference sequence). The CDR3 sequence is CASSSSRGTHEQYF. CDR3 coding DNA: TGTGCCAGCAGTTCCTCCCGGGGGACCCACGAGCAGTACTTC.

There are a few counts of this clonotype. The chain carries TRBV29-1 and TRBJ1-4; 10 bases are a match to TRBD1. CDR1 is SQVTM, CDR2 ANQGSEA, per germline. The CDR3 loop spans 14 amino acids. The trim removed 5 bases at V and 8 bases at J, leaving 8 bases unmatched. CDR3 sequence reads: CSVISGTGEEKLFF. CDR3 coding DNA: TGCAGCGTTATTTCCGGGACAGGGGAAGAAAAACTGTTTTTT.

The chain couples TRBV27 to TRBJ2-1; 10 bases align to TRBD2. CDR1 is MNHEY and CDR2 is SMNVEV in the germline V gene (reference sequence). V shed 4 bases and J 2 bases; nucleotides not matched to a gene: 11. CDR3 size: 18 residues. The CDR3 protein is CASSSRLAGVITYNEQFF. CDR3 sequence (DNA): TGTGCCAGCAGTTCGCGCCTAGCGGGAGTTATAACCTACAATGAGCAGTTCTTC.

With respect to this clonotype: It may be a read error: a sequence one base away is much more abundant. The chain is built from TRBV20-1 and TRBJ2-7; 7 bases are a match to TRBD2. CDR3 length: 14 residues. The V gene's germline CDR1 is DFQATT and CDR2 SNEGSKA (reference sequence). V shed 2 bases, J shed 4 bases, and the junction held 8 bases outside the gene matches. The CDR3 reads CSARLDGGLYEQYF. In nucleotides, the CDR3 is TGCAGTGCTAGACTGGACGGGGGGTTGTACGAGCAGTACTTC.

This clonotype appeared a few times. The chain has TRBV6-2 or TRBV6-3 and TRBJ2-2; 7 bases are shared with TRBD2. The CDR3 sequence is 18 residues long. Trimming at V came to 8 bases and at J to 4 bases, leaving 19 bases not matched to a gene. Germline CDR1 reads MNHEY; CDR2 reads SVGEGT. In DNA, the CDR3 is TGTGCCAGCTCACCTACCACCGCCGGGAGGCGCGGCACCGGGGAGCTGTTTTTT. This codes for CASSPTTAGRRGTGELFF.

The chain couples TRBV6-1 to TRBJ2-1; 12 nucleotides align to TRBD1. V dropped 8 bases and J dropped 3; count of bases not matched to a gene: 5. The V gene's germline CDR1 is MNHNS and CDR2 SASEGT. This CDR3 region has 15 residues. The CDR3 reads CASGGTGGVYNEQFF. The CDR3 coding sequence is TGTGCCAGCGGAGGGACAGGGGGCGTCTACAATGAGCAGTTCTTC.

This rearrangement joins TRBV9 to TRBJ2-1, with a possible D match to TRBD2 (5 bases). The CDR3 contains 15 residues. Germline V lookup: CDR1 SGDLS, CDR2 YYNGEE. The germline V and J ends were trimmed by 0 bases and 4 bases, with 11 bases remaining between them. CDR3 sequence: CASSVDGSDYNEQFF. In DNA form, the CDR3 reads TGTGCCAGCAGCGTAGACGGTAGCGATTACAATGAGCAGTTCTTC.

V usage is TRBV7-9 and J usage is TRBJ2-1; TRBD1 matches at 12 bases. The better agreement between TRBJ2-7 and the DNA end casts doubt on the J call. This CDR3 has 16 amino acids. Germline CDR1 reads SEHNR; CDR2 reads FQNEAQ (reference sequence). Here the CDR3 DNA reads TGTGCCAGCAGCTGGGACAGGGGGCGCTATTACAATGAGCAGTACTTC. This gives the protein CASSWDRGRYYNEQYF.